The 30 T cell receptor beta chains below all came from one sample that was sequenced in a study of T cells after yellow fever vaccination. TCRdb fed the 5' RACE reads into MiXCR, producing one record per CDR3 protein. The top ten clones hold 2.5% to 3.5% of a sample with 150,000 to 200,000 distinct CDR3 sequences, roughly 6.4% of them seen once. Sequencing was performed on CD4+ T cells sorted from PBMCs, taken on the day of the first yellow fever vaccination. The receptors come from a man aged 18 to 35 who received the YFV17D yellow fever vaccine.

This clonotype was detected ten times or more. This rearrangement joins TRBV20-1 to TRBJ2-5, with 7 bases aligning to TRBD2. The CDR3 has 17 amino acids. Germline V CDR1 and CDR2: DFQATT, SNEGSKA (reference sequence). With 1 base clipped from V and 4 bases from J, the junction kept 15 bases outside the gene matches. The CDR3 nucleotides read TGCAGTGCTAGAGTCGCCCCGGGAGCGGGGTGGGGAGAGACCCAGTACTTC. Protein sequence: CSARVAPGAGWGETQYF.

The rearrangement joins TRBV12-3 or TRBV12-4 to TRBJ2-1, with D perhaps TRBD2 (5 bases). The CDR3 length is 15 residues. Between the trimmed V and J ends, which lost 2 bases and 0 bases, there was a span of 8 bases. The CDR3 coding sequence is TGTGCCAGCAGTTTAAAAGGGAGCTCCTACAATGAGCAGTTCTTC. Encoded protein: CASSLKGSSYNEQFF.

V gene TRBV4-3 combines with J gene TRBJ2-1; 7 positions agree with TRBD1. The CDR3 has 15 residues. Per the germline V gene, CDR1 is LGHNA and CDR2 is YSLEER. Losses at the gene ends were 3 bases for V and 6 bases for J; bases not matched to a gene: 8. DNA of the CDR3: TGCGCCAGCAGCCAGACAGGGCTGGTCGGCAATGAGCAGTTCTTC. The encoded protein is CASSQTGLVGNEQFF.

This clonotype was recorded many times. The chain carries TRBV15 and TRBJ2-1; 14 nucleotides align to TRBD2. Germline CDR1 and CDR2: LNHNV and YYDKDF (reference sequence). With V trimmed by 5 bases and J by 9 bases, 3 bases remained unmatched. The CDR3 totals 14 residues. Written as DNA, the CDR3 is TGTGCCACCAGCCGGACTAGCGGGGGGAGTGAGCAGTTCTTC. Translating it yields CATSRTSGGSEQFF.

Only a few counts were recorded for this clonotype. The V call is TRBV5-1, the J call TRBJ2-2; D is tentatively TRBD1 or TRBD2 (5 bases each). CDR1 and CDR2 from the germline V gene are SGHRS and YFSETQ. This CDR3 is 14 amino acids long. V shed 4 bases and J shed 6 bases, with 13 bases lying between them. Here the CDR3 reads CASSDLWGPGELFF. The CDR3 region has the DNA TGCGCCAGCAGCGATTTGTGGGGACCCGGGGAGCTGTTTTTT. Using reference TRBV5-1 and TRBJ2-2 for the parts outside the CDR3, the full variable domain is KAGVTQTPRYLIKTRGQQVTLSCSPISGHRSVSWYQQTPGQGLQFLFEYFSETQRNKGNFPGRFSGRQFSNSRSEMNVSTLELGDSALYLCASSDLWGPGELFFGEGSRLTVL.

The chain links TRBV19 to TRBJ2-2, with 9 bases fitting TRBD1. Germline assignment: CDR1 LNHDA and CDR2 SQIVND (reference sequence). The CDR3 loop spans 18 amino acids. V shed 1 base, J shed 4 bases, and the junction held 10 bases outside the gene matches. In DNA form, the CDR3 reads TGTGCCAGTAGTATAGGGAACGCCGGGACAGGGATCACCGGGGAGCTGTTTTTT. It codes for CASSIGNAGTGITGELFF.

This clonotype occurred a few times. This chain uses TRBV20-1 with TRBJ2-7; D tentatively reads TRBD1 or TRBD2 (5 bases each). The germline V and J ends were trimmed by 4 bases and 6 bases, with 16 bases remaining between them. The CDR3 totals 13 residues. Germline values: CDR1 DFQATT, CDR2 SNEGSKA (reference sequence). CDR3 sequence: CSATGKGTGEQYF. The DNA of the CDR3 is TGCAGTGCTACAGGCAAAGGGACGGGCGAGCAGTACTTC.

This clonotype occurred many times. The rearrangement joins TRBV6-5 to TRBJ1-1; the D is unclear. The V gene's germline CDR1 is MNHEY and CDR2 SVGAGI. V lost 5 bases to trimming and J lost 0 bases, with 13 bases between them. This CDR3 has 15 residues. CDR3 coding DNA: TGTGCCAGCAGTCCCGCCTCCGCCGTGAACACTGAAGCTTTCTTT. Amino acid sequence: CASSPASAVNTEAFF.

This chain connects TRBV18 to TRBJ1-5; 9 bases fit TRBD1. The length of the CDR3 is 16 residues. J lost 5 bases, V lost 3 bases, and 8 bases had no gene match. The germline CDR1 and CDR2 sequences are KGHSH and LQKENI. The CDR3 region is CASSPTRDRADQPQHF. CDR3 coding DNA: TGTGCCAGCTCACCTACTCGGGACAGGGCGGATCAGCCCCAGCATTTT.

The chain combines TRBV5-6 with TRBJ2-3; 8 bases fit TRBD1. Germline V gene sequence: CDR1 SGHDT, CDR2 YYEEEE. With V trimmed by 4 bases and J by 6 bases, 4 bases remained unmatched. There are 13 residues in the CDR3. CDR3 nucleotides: TGTGCCAGCAGCCTGGACAGGGTGGATACGCAGTATTTT. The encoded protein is CASSLDRVDTQYF.

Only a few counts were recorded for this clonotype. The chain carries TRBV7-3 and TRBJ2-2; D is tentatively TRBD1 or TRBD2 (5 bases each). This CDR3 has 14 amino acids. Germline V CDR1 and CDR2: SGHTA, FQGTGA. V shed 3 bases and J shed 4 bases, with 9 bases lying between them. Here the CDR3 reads CASSLRGGTGELFF. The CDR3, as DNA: TGTGCCAGCAGCTTGAGGGGTGGCACCGGGGAGCTGTTTTTT.

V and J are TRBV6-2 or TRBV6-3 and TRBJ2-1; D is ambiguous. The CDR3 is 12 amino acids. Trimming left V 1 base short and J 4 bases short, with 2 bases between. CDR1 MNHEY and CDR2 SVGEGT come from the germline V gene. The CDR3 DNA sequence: TGTGCCAGCAGTTACTGGTACAATGAGCAGTTCTTC. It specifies CASSYWYNEQFF.

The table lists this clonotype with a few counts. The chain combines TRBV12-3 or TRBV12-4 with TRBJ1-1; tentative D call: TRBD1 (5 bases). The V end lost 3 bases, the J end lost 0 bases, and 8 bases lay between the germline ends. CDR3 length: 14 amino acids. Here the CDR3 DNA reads TGTGCCAGCAGTTTCCAGGGCTTGAACACTGAAGCTTTCTTT. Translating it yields CASSFQGLNTEAFF.

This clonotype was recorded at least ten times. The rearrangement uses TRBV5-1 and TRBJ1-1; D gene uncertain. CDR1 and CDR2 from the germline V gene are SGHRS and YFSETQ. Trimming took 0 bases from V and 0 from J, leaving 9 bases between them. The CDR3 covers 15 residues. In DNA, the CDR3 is TGCGCCAGCAGCTTGGATGGAAGTATGAACACTGAAGCTTTCTTT. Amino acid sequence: CASSLDGSMNTEAFF.

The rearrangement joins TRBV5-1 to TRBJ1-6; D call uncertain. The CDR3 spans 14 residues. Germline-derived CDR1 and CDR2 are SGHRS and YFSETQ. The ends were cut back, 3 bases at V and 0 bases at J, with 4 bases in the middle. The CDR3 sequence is CASSSNSYNSPLHF. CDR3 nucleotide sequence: TGCGCCAGCAGCTCGAACTCCTATAATTCACCCCTCCACTTT.

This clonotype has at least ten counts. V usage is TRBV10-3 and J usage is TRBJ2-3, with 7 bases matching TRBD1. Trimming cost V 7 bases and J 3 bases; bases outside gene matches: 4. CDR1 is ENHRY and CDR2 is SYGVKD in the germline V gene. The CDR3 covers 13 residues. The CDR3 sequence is CAIKGRGTDTQYF. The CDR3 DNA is TGTGCCATCAAGGGCAGGGGGACAGATACGCAGTATTTT.

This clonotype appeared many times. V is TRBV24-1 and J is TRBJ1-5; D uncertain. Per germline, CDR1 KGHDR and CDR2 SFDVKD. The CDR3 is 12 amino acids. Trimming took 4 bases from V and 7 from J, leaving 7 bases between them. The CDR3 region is CATSEGGQPQHF. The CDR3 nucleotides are TGTGCCACCAGTGAGGGCGGACAGCCCCAGCATTTT.

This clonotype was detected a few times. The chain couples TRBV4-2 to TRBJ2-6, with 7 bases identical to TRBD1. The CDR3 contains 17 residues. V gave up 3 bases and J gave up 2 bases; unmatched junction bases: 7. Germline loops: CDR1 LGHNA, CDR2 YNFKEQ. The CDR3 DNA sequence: TGTGCCAGCAGCCAGACAGGGTCTTTCCCTGGGGCCAACGTCCTGACTTTC. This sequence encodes CASSQTGSFPGANVLTF.

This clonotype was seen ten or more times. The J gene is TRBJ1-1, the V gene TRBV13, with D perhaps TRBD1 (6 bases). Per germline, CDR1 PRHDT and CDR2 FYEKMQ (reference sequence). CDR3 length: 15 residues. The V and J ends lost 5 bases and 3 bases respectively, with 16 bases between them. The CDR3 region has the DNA TGTGCCAGCAGCCCACATGGGGGCGCGGACACTGAAGCTTTCTTT. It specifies CASSPHGGADTEAFF.

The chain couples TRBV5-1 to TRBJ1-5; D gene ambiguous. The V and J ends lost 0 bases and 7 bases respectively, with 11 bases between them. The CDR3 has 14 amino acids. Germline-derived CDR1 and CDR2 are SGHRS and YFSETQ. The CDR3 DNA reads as TGCGCCAGCAGCTTGGATGCCGAAAGGCAGCCCCAGCATTTT. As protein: CASSLDAERQPQHF.

This CDR3 is CASSPAGATEAFF. CDR3 bases: TGTGCCAGCTCACCAGCGGGGGCCACTGAAGCTTTCTTT. V and J are TRBV18 and TRBJ1-1; maybe TRBD1 (6 bases). The V end lost 2 bases, the J end lost 4 bases, and 8 bases lay between the germline ends. CDR1 and CDR2 (germline): KGHSH, LQKENI. The CDR3 runs to 13 residues.

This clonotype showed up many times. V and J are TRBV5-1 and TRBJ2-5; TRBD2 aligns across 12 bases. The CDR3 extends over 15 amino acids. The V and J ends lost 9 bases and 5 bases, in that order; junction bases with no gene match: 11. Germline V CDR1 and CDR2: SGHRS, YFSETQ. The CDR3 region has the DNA TGCGCCACCCGGACTAGCGGGGAGTCCGGCGAGACCCAGTACTTC. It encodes CATRTSGESGETQYF.

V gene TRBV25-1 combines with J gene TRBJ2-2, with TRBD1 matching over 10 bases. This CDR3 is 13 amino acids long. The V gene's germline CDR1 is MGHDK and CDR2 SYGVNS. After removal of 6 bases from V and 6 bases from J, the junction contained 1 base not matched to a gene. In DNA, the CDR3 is TGTGCCAGCAGGGGACAGGGGCCCGGGGAGCTGTTTTTT. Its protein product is CASRGQGPGELFF.

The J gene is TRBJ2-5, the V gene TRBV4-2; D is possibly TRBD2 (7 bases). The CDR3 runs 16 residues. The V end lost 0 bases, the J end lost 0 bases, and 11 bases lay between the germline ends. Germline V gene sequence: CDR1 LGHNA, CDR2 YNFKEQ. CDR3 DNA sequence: TGTGCCAGCAGCCAAGAGGGGGGGGGCCACCAAGAGACCCAGTACTTC. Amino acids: CASSQEGGGHQETQYF.

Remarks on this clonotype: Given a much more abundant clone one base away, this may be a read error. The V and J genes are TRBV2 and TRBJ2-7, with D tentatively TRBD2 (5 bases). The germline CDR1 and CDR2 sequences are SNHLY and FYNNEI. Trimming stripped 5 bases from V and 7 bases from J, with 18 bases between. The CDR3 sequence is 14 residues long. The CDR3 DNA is TGTGCCAGCAGTCAGACTAACGGGCGGAGTGAGCAGTACTTC. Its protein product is CASSQTNGRSEQYF.

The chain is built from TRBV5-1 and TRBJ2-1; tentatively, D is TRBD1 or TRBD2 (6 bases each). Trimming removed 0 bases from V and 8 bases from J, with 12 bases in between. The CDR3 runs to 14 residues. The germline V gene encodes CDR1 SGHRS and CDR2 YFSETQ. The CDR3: CASSLGRGGDEQFF. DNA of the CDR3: TGCGCCAGCAGCTTGGGCAGGGGAGGAGATGAGCAGTTCTTC.

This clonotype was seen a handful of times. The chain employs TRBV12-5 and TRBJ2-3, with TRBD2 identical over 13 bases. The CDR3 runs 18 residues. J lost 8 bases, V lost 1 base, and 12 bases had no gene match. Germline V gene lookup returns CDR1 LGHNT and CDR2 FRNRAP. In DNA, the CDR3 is TGTGCTAGTGGTTTGGACGGACTCACGACTAGCGGGGGGACTACGCAGTATTTT. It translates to CASGLDGLTTSGGTTQYF.

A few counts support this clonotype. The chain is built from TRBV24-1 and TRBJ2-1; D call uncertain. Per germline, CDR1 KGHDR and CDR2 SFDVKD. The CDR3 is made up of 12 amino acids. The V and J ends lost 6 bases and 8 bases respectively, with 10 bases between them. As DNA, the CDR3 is TGTGCCACCAGTAAACAGAGCTATGAGCAGTTCTTC. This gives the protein CATSKQSYEQFF.

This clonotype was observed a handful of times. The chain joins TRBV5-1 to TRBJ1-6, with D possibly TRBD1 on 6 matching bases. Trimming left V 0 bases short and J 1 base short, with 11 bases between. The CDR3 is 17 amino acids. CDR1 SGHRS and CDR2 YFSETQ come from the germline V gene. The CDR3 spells CASSLGQAKSYNSPLHF. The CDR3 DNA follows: TGCGCCAGCAGCTTGGGACAGGCTAAGTCCTATAATTCACCCCTCCACTTT.

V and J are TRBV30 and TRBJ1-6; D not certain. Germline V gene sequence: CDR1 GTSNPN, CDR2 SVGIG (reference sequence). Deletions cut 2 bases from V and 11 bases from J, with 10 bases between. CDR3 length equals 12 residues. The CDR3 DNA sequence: TGTGCCTGGAGTCTAGGGTTGGCACCCCTCCACTTT. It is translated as CAWSLGLAPLHF.